These T cell receptor beta chains were read from a single sample in a study of blood T cell repertoires in COVID-19. Sequencing used immunoSEQ multiplex PCR; TCRdb keeps in-frame clones, though not all of them. The sample has roughly 53,000 clones, roughly 84% seen once; the top ten hold 14%. Sequencing was done on a sample of peripheral blood. These receptors all come from a human donor in a cohort sampled during active COVID-19. CDR3s include the opening cysteine and the closing phenylalanine or tryptophan. Each record gives: CDR3 DNA, CDR3 protein, J gene, D gene, clone size, V gene. The D gene is left open where the match is weak. The size of a clone is reported for some rows only, either as once, few or many, or as a class for expanded clones.

cdr3_nt: TGTGCCAGTAGTATGGAGCGGAATCAGCCCCAGCATTTT
cdr3_aa: CASSMERNQPQHF
j_call: TRBJ1-5
d_call: -
clone_size: -
v_call: TRBV19

cdr3_nt: TGCGCCAGCAGCTTGGGGGGGACAGGGGTAAACGAGCAGTACTTC
cdr3_aa: CASSLGGTGVNEQYF
j_call: TRBJ2-7
d_call: TRBD1
clone_size: -
v_call: TRBV5-1

cdr3_nt: TGTGCCAGCAGCGTTAACAGGGGGCTCGATGAAAAACTGTTTTTT
cdr3_aa: CASSVNRGLDEKLFF
j_call: TRBJ1-4
d_call: TRBD1
clone_size: medium-sized
v_call: TRBV5-4

cdr3_nt: TGCAGCGTTGAATTTGGGCAGGGGGTCCACGAGCAGTACTTC
cdr3_aa: CSVEFGQGVHEQYF
j_call: TRBJ2-7
d_call: TRBD1
clone_size: -
v_call: TRBV29-1

cdr3_nt: TGTGCCAGCAGTACGGGACAGGGCTTTCTCTACGAGCAGTACTTC
cdr3_aa: CASSTGQGFLYEQYF
j_call: TRBJ2-7
d_call: TRBD1
clone_size: -
v_call: TRBV28

cdr3_nt: TGTGCCAGCAGTTACGTGGACAGGGGAGGCTACACCTTC
cdr3_aa: CASSYVDRGGYTF
j_call: TRBJ1-2
d_call: TRBD1
clone_size: -
v_call: TRBV6-2/TRBV6-3

cdr3_nt: TGTGCCAGCAGCTTGGAGGTACCCACTGAAGCTTTCTTT
cdr3_aa: CASSLEVPTEAFF
j_call: TRBJ1-1
d_call: -
clone_size: few
v_call: TRBV7-8

cdr3_nt: TGTGCCAGCAGCCAAGGTCGGGCTAGCGGGAACACAGATACGCAGTATTTT
cdr3_aa: CASSQGRASGNTDTQYF
j_call: TRBJ2-3
d_call: TRBD2
clone_size: -
v_call: TRBV3-1/TRBV3-2

cdr3_nt: TGTGCCAGCAGCCAAGGCTCCACGAGACTGTTTTTT
cdr3_aa: CASSQGSTRLFF
j_call: TRBJ1-4
d_call: -
clone_size: once
v_call: TRBV3-1/TRBV3-2

cdr3_nt: TGTGCCAGCATCCTACGGGGTATGGGCACTGAAGCTTTCTTT
cdr3_aa: CASILRGMGTEAFF
j_call: TRBJ1-1
d_call: -
clone_size: -
v_call: TRBV2

cdr3_nt: TGCGCCAGCAGCCAAGACTCGGGACAGCGCAATCAGCCCCAGCATTTT
cdr3_aa: CASSQDSGQRNQPQHF
j_call: TRBJ1-5
d_call: TRBD1
clone_size: -
v_call: TRBV4-1

cdr3_nt: TGTGCCACCAGCAGAGATGCGGGGGTTCTAGGTGAAAAACTGTTTTTT
cdr3_aa: CATSRDAGVLGEKLFF
j_call: TRBJ1-4
d_call: -
clone_size: -
v_call: TRBV15

cdr3_nt: TGTGCCAGCAGTGGTCCGGGACAGGGGCATGAAGCTTTCTTT
cdr3_aa: CASSGPGQGHEAFF
j_call: TRBJ1-1
d_call: TRBD1
clone_size: -
v_call: TRBV28

cdr3_nt: TGTGCCAGCAGCTTAGAGCAGGGCGAGCAGTACTTC
cdr3_aa: CASSLEQGEQYF
j_call: TRBJ2-7
d_call: -
clone_size: -
v_call: TRBV7-9

cdr3_nt: TGTGCCAGCAGTTTATGGGGGGCTAGTGGCTACACCTTC
cdr3_aa: CASSLWGASGYTF
j_call: TRBJ1-2
d_call: -
clone_size: -
v_call: TRBV28

cdr3_nt: TGTGCCAGCAGCTTAGGAAGGGGGCGATACGGGGAACGCTATGGCTACACCTTC
cdr3_aa: CASSLGRGRYGERYGYTF
j_call: TRBJ1-2
d_call: TRBD1
clone_size: -
v_call: TRBV7-9

cdr3_nt: TGTGCCAGCAACCAACACGGACAGGTTGTCGGCTATGGCTACACCTTC
cdr3_aa: CASNQHGQVVGYGYTF
j_call: TRBJ1-2
d_call: TRBD1
clone_size: -
v_call: TRBV2

cdr3_nt: TGCAGTGCTAGTGGGCCTAGCGGGGAGGTCTGGCGACAAGAGACCCAGTACTTC
cdr3_aa: CSASGPSGEVWRQETQYF
j_call: TRBJ2-5
d_call: TRBD2
clone_size: -
v_call: TRBV20-1

cdr3_nt: TGTGCCAGCTCACCGCGCGGGCCCGGCCAAGAGACCCAGTACTTC
cdr3_aa: CASSPRGPGQETQYF
j_call: TRBJ2-5
d_call: -
clone_size: -
v_call: TRBV18

cdr3_nt: TGTGCCACCTCATGGGCCCCCCGGGGCTATGGCTACACCTTC
cdr3_aa: CATSWAPRGYGYTF
j_call: TRBJ1-2
d_call: -
clone_size: -
v_call: TRBV19

cdr3_nt: TGTGCCTGGGATACGACAGGGGGGAATGAAAAACTGTTTTTT
cdr3_aa: CAWDTTGGNEKLFF
j_call: TRBJ1-4
d_call: TRBD1
clone_size: once
v_call: TRBV30

cdr3_nt: TGTGCCACACAACGGGACATCTCGTCTGGGGCCAACGTCCTGACTTTC
cdr3_aa: CATQRDISSGANVLTF
j_call: TRBJ2-6
d_call: -
clone_size: -
v_call: TRBV2

cdr3_nt: TGCAGTGCTAGCGTTGTTGAGGAGCAGTTCTTC
cdr3_aa: CSASVVEEQFF
j_call: TRBJ2-1
d_call: -
clone_size: -
v_call: TRBV20-1